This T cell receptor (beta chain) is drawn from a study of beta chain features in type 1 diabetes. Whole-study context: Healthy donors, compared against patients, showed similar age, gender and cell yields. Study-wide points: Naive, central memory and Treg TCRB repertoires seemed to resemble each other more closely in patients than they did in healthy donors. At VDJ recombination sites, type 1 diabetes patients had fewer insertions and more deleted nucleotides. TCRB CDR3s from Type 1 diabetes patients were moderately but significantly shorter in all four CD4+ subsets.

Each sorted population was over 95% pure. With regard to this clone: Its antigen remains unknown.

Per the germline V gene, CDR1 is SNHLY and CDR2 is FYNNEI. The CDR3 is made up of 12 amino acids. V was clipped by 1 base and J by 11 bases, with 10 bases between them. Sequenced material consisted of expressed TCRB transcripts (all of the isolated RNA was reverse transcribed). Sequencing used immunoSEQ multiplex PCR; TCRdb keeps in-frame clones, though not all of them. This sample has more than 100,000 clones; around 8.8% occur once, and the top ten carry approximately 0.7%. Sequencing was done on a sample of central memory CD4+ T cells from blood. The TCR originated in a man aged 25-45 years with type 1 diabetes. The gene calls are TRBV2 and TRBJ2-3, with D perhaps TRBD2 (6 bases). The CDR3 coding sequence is TGTGCCAGCAGTGAAGGTCCAGCGGGGCAGTATTTT. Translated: CASSEGPAGQYF.